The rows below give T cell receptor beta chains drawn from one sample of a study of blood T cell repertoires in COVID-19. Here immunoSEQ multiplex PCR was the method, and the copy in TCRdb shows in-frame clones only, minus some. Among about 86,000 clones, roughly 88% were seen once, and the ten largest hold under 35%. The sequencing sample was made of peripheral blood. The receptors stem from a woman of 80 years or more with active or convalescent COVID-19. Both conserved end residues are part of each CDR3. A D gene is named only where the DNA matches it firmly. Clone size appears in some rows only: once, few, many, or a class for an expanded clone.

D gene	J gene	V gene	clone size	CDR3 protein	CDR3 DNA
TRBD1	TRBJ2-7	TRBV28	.	CASSPSGQIYYEQYF	TGTGCCAGCAGCCCCTCGGGACAGATCTACTACGAGCAGTACTTC
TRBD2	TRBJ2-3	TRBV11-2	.	CASSPRPGREITDTQYF	TGTGCCAGCAGCCCACGCCCGGGGAGGGAAATCACAGATACGCAGTATTTT
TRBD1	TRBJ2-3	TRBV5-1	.	CASSPTGVDTQYF	TGCGCCAGCAGCCCTACAGGGGTAGATACGCAGTATTTT
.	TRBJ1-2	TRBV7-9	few	CASSFHMRGYTF	TGTGCCAGCAGCTTTCACATGAGGGGCTACACCTTC
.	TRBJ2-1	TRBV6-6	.	CASSYHLEWNEQFF	TGTGCCAGCAGTTACCATCTGGAGTGGAATGAGCAGTTCTTC
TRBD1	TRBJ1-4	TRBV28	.	CASTTGGNEKLFF	TGTGCCAGCACGACAGGGGGTAATGAAAAACTGTTTTTT
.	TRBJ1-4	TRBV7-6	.	CASSLAPVATNEKLFF	TGTGCCAGCAGCTTAGCGCCGGTAGCAACTAATGAAAAACTGTTTTTT
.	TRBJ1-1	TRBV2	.	CASIRDLNTEAFF	TGTGCCAGCATCCGGGATTTAAACACTGAAGCTTTCTTT
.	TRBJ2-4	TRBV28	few	CASSLQSARGIQYF	TGTGCCAGCAGTTTACAGTCAGCCCGGGGCATTCAGTACTTC
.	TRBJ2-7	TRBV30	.	CAWRRGVPYEQYF	TGTGCCTGGAGGAGAGGAGTGCCCTACGAGCAGTACTTC
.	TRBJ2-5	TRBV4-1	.	CASSQVAGAGVETQYF	TGCGCCAGCAGCCAAGTGGCAGGGGCCGGAGTAGAGACCCAGTACTTC
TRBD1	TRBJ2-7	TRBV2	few	CASSHGGTGRNEQYF	TGTGCCAGCAGTCACGGGGGGACAGGGAGAAACGAGCAGTACTTC
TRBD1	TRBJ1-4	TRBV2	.	CASRSDRGATNEKLFF	TGTGCCAGCAGATCGGACAGGGGTGCGACTAATGAAAAACTGTTTTTT
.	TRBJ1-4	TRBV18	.	CASSPTGRKANEKLFF	TGTGCCAGCTCACCAACAGGCAGGAAGGCTAATGAAAAACTGTTTTTT
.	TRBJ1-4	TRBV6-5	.	CASSKGGTNEKLFF	TGTGCCAGCAGTAAGGGAGGAACTAATGAAAAACTGTTTTTT
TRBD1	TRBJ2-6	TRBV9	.	CASSVQDRVSGANVLTF	TGTGCCAGCAGCGTTCAGGACAGGGTGTCTGGGGCCAACGTCCTGACTTTC
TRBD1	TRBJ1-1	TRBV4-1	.	CASSQDTGGTEAFF	TGCGCCAGCAGCCAAGATACAGGGGGAACTGAAGCTTTCTTT
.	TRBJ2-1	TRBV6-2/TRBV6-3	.	CASSQFGGLEQFF	TGTGCCAGCAGTCAGTTTGGGGGCCTTGAGCAGTTCTTC
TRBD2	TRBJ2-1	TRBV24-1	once	CATGGGSYNEQFF	TGTGCCACGGGCGGGGGCTCCTACAATGAGCAGTTCTTC
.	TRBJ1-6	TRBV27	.	CASSFRMNRVTYNSPLHF	TGTGCCAGCAGCTTTCGGATGAATCGGGTGACCTATAATTCACCCCTCCACTTT
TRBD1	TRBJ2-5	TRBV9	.	CASNRGQGVGETQYF	TGTGCCAGCAATAGGGGACAGGGGGTTGGAGAGACCCAGTACTTC
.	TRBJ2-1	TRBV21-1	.	CARWEAGPLNEQFF	TGTGCCAGATGGGAAGCGGGCCCCTTAAATGAGCAGTTCTTC
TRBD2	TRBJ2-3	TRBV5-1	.	CASSAGLATDTQYF	TGCGCCAGCAGCGCGGGACTAGCTACAGATACGCAGTATTTT
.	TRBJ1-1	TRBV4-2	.	CASSLTNHMNTEAFF	TGTGCCAGCAGCCTAACTAATCATATGAACACTGAAGCTTTCTTT
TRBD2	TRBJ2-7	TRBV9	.	CASSLAGASYEQYF	TGTGCCAGCAGCCTAGCGGGAGCCTCCTACGAGCAGTACTTC
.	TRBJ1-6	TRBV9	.	CASSASSADGSPLHF	TGTGCCAGCAGCGCGTCCTCGGCGGATGGCTCACCCCTCCACTTT
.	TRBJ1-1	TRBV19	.	CASSLGRGLNTEAFF	TGTGCCAGTAGTCTCGGACGGGGTTTAAACACTGAAGCTTTCTTT
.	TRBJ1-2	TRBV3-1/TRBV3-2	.	CATGGARGYTF	TGCGCCACTGGAGGGGCGCGGGGCTACACCTTC
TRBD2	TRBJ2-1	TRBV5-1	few	CASSLVLTSGYNEQFF	TGCGCCAGCAGCTTGGTCCTGACTAGCGGATACAATGAGCAGTTCTTC
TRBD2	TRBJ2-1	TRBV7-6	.	CASSPGVAGASSYNEQFF	TGTGCCAGCAGCCCCGGAGTAGCGGGGGCTAGCTCCTACAATGAGCAGTTCTTC
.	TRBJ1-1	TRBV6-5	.	CASTLGHLNTEAFF	TGTGCCAGCACCCTGGGACACTTGAACACTGAAGCTTTCTTT
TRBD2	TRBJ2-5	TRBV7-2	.	CASSLQPAGTIETQYF	TGTGCCAGCAGCCTCCAGCCCGCCGGGACTATAGAGACCCAGTACTTC
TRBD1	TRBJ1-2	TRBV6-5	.	CASSSPTGGFSYTF	TGTGCCAGCAGTTCCCCGACAGGGGGCTTTAGCTACACCTTC
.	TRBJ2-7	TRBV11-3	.	CASSFGGRVIDEQYF	TGTGCCAGCAGCTTTGGGGGCAGGGTGATCGACGAGCAGTACTTC
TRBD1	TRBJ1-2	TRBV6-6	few	CASSLGGRGHYGYTF	TGTGCCAGCAGTTTGGGTGGCAGGGGGCATTATGGCTACACCTTC
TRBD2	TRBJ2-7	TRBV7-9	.	CASSSKKRGRDEQYF	TGTGCCAGCAGCTCAAAGAAGCGGGGGCGGGACGAGCAGTACTTC
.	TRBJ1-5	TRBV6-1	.	CASSEAQGEDQPQHF	TGTGCCAGCAGTGAAGCGCAAGGGGAGGATCAGCCCCAGCATTTT
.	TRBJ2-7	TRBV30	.	CAWCRGILGFYEQYF	TGTGCCTGGTGTCGGGGGATCCTGGGATTCTACGAGCAGTACTTC
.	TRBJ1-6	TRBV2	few	CASSRFGGYNSPLHF	TGTGCCAGCAGCCGCTTTGGCGGATATAATTCACCCCTCCACTTT
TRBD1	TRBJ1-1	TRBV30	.	CAWNYLTGGTEAFF	TGTGCCTGGAATTACTTGACAGGGGGCACTGAAGCTTTCTTT
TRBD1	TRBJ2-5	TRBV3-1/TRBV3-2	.	CASSLQGVEETQYF	TGTGCCAGCAGCCTACAGGGGGTGGAGGAGACCCAGTACTTC